A selection of T cell receptor beta chains follows, all from one sample in a study of immune cell composition in non-small cell lung cancer. This table comes from immunoSEQ multiplex PCR, and its TCRdb copy is limited to in-frame clones, with some not included. The profile shows almost 7,000 clones, roughly 74% of them singletons. The specimen sequenced was lung tumor tissue. All receptors derive from a human donor with non-small cell lung cancer. CDR3s include the opening cysteine and the closing phenylalanine or tryptophan. D genes are given only for firm matches. Size values are once, few and many counts, or a class for expanded clones, and some rows have none.

>-|TRBJ2-2|TRBV5-1|TRBD1
TGCGCCAGCAGCCCCGGGACAGGGCCCGGGGAGCTGTTTTTT
CASSPGTGPGELFF
>few|TRBJ2-7|TRBV4-1|TRBD2
TGCGCCAGCAGCCAAGAGGCGGCGGGGGGGCGGATCGAGCAGTACTTC
CASSQEAAGGRIEQYF
>-|TRBJ1-1|TRBV19|-
TGTGCCAGTAGTATGCGGGGGCTCGCTGAAGCTTTCTTT
CASSMRGLAEAFF
>-|TRBJ2-3|TRBV7-5|-
TGTGTCAGAACGCCGGGACAGAAAACAGATACGCAGTATTTT
CVRTPGQKTDTQYF
>-|TRBJ1-1|TRBV7-9|-
TGTGCCAGCAGCTTCACAGATTATAACACTGAAGCTTTCTTT
CASSFTDYNTEAFF
>once|TRBJ1-6|TRBV18|-
TGTGCCAGCTCACCACCGGGCAGGGGAGATTCACCCCTCCACTTT
CASSPPGRGDSPLHF
>-|TRBJ1-5|TRBV6-4|-
TGTGCCAGCAGTGTAAGCGGGGTCCCGGGTCAGCCCCAGCATTTT
CASSVSGVPGQPQHF
>-|TRBJ1-4|TRBV6-1|TRBD1
TGTGCCAGCAGTGAATATCACAGGGGGAAAGAAAAACTGTTTTTT
CASSEYHRGKEKLFF
>-|TRBJ2-1|TRBV11-3|TRBD2
TGTGCCAGCAGCCTAGCGGGAGGGTATAATGAGCAGTTCTTC
CASSLAGGYNEQFF
>-|TRBJ1-6|TRBV4-2|-
TGTGCCAGCAGCCAAGAAGGGGTTTTCTATAATTCACCCCTCCACTTT
CASSQEGVFYNSPLHF
>-|TRBJ2-1|TRBV6-5|-
TGTGCCAGCAGTTACTCGAGGGGGGGCTACAATGAGCAGTTCTTC
CASSYSRGGYNEQFF
>-|TRBJ1-1|TRBV29-1|-
TGCAGCGTTGAATTGGGGGGTGGGAACACTGAAGCTTTCTTT
CSVELGGGNTEAFF
>once|TRBJ2-3|TRBV6-4|TRBD2
TGTGCCAGCAGTGACGAGTGGCTAGCGGGCACAGATACGCAGTATTTT
CASSDEWLAGTDTQYF
>-|TRBJ1-4|TRBV5-6|-
TGTGCCAGCAGCCGCAAAAGGGGCGCTACGCCCTATGAAAAACTGTTTTTT
CASSRKRGATPYEKLFF
>-|TRBJ1-2|TRBV19|TRBD1
TGTGCCAGTAGCCCCGACAGGGGCAGATATGGCTACACCTTC
CASSPDRGRYGYTF
>-|TRBJ2-3|TRBV7-6|-
TGTGCCAGCAGCTTTGGCGGGTCCGGTACGCAGTATTTT
CASSFGGSGTQYF
>-|TRBJ1-2|TRBV7-2|-
TGTGCCAGCAGGGACACCGGATACTATGGCTACACCTTC
CASRDTGYYGYTF
>-|TRBJ1-5|TRBV5-1|-
TGCGCCAGCAGCTTTGGGGGGGACAATCAGCCCCAGCATTTT
CASSFGGDNQPQHF
>-|TRBJ2-1|TRBV19|-
TGTGCCAGTAGTAGCGGGGTTCCGTCCTACAATGAGCAGTTCTTC
CASSSGVPSYNEQFF
>once|TRBJ2-5|TRBV13|-
TGTGCCAGCGGCGACAGGGGCGGGGGAGAGACCCAGTACTTC
CASGDRGGGETQYF